Listed here is a single T cell receptor beta chain. The CDR3 is 13 residues long. Germline V lookup: CDR1 SGHDT, CDR2 YYEEEE. V dropped 3 bases and J dropped 4 bases, with 11 bases sitting between them. This entry comes from a study of T-cell reconstitution after alpha-beta-depleted transplantation in children. Unique molecular identifiers were used to barcode this TCRbeta library. TCRdb used MiXCR to reprocess the PCR reads, holding one entry per CDR3 protein. This table has some 490,000 distinct CDR3 sequences, approximately 12% appearing once. The chain couples TRBV5-6 to TRBJ2-7, with D uncertain. The material was PBMCs from the stem cell graft donor, obtained from the stem cell graft. The receptor's source is a human donor who donated a stem cell graft to a child with combined immunodeficiency. CDR3 in amino acids: CASSSMGRYEQYF. The CDR3 DNA is TGTGCCAGCAGCTCGATGGGCAGGTACGAGCAGTACTTC. Together with reference TRBV5-6 and TRBJ2-7, the CDR3 gives the full variable domain: DAGVTQSPTHLIKTRGQQVTLRCSPKSGHDTVSWYQQALGQGPQFIFQYYEEEERQRGNFPDRFSGHQFPNYSSELNVNALLLGDSALYLCASSSMGRYEQYFGPGTRLTVT.